This T cell receptor (beta chain) was captured in a study of molecular identifiers for immune sequencing clone quantification. Study in general: In replicates, RNA from roughly 20,000 or 100,000 naive CD8 cells was split five ways, four sequenced. General study points: Over 99% of effector molecules, yet under 1% of naive-cell molecules, were held by clones above 20 RNA copies. Spiked Jurkat TCR RNA from one cell was reportedly detectable among around 960,000 naive cells.

As previously described, bulk TCR libraries were made using listed TCR primers. A single record per CDR3 protein comes from TCRdb applying MiXCR to the PCR reads. This sample has over 600,000 distinct CDR3 sequences, with less than 20% found just once. This clonotype appeared a few times. What it binds is unknown. The CDR3 loop spans 14 amino acids. The germline gives CDR1 MGHRA, CDR2 YSYEKL. V lost 1 base and J 4 bases, leaving 11 bases between the germline ends. This receptor was taken from a human donor in good health. Some libraries in this study had Jurkat cell RNA spiked in. The V call is TRBV4-1, the J call TRBJ2-7; D possibly uses TRBD1 or TRBD2 (5 bases each). The sample was naive CD8+ T cells from blood, with Jurkat cell RNA spiked in. Subset defined: FACS-sorted CD8+CD4-CCR7+CD45RA+ naive T cells. CDR3 loop: CASSQGGLRYEQYF. The CDR3 DNA follows: TGCGCCAGCAGCCAAGGGGGGTTGAGGTACGAGCAGTACTTC.